The T cell receptor beta chain described here comes from a study of early stage breast cancer tumors. The overall study: The ER+/PR+/HER2- tumors included fewer than 10 ductal and a few lobular carcinomas. Whole-study results and caveats: Bulk DNA sequencing of unsorted cells missed chain pairing and markers. Most shared enriched TCRB sequences were commonly generated ones. Tumor and normal breast were distinguished via blood comparison in about 90% of the 16 patients.

Data came from immunoSEQ multiplex PCR; TCRdb stores just in-frame clones and leaves some out. Seen here are 35,000 to 45,000 clones, about 68% observed once, and the top ten hold about 6.8%. The CDR3 consists of 14 residues. Unmatched junction bases numbered 7, after V lost 3 bases and J lost 5 bases. CDR1 is MNHEY and CDR2 is SMNVEV in the germline V gene (reference sequence). Comments on this clone: Its specificity is unknown.

Sequenced sample: blood. The chain uses TRBV27 and TRBJ2-7, with 7 bases matching TRBD1. This TCR was recovered from a person aged 55 to 75 with breast cancer. As DNA, the CDR3 is TGTGCCAGCAGTTTCGTCAGGGGGTCCCACGAGCAGTACTTC. It translates to CASSFVRGSHEQYF.